This entry concerns a single T cell receptor (beta chain). The sample comes from a study of blood T cell repertoires in COVID-19. Study information: The United States, Italy and Spain provided the acute and convalescent COVID-19 samples.

Cohorts were determined from participant-reported clinical history. The method was immunoSEQ multiplex PCR; TCRdb's version includes in-frame clones alone and lacks a portion of them. Of 170,000 or so clones listed, roughly 87% are singletons. The CDR3 sequence is 12 residues long. Germline lookup yields CDR1 MDHEN and CDR2 SYDVKM. After removal of 3 bases from V and 8 bases from J, the junction contained 1 base not matched to a gene. The sequencing sample was made of PBMCs or T cells enriched from blood (not recorded which). V gene TRBV28 combines with J gene TRBJ1-1, with 9 bases that match TRBD1. The source of this sequence is a woman in her forties or fifties who had recovered from COVID-19. In nucleotides, the CDR3 is TGTGCCAGCAGTTTGGGACAGGGAGAAGCTTTCTTT. The encoded protein is CASSLGQGEAFF.